One sample yielded the 18 T cell receptor beta chains listed below, sequenced in a study of blood T cells in healthy people across ages. It was with a sample-barcoded 5' primer and a J-beta primer mix that a second PCR of about 6 to 12 cycles was run. One entry per CDR3 protein results from TCRdb running MiXCR on the 5' RACE reads. The sample lists approximately 780,000 distinct CDR3 sequences; roughly 25% were seen once. This sample also appeared in a second study, on T cells of mothers and their children.

The sequenced sample was blood. These receptors were collected from a boy under 18 in good health.

This rearrangement joins TRBV4-1 to TRBJ2-7; D is perhaps TRBD1 or TRBD2 (5 bases each). Trimming removed 1 base at V and 3 bases at J, with 10 bases between. Germline CDR1 and CDR2: MGHRA and YSYEKL. CDR3 size: 14 residues. CDR3 bases: TGCGCCAGCAGCCAAGCTGGGGACGACTACGAGCAGTACTTC. Translating gives CASSQAGDDYEQYF.

The chain couples TRBV27 to TRBJ1-5; D call uncertain. Germline CDR1 is MNHEY and CDR2 is SMNVEV (reference sequence). The CDR3 sequence is 13 residues long. The V end was cut by 5 bases, the J end by 7 bases, with 12 bases between. CDR3 DNA sequence: TGTGCCAGCAGTAGGAGGGTAGGGCAGCCCCAGCATTTT. This gives the protein CASSRRVGQPQHF.

Details on this clonotype: The junction departs from the called germline gene at one end, perhaps through a read error. The rearrangement links TRBV20-1 to TRBJ2-3; D may be TRBD1 (5 bases). The V gene's germline CDR1 is DFQATT and CDR2 SNEGSKA (reference sequence). CDR3 length: 14 amino acids. CDR3 DNA: TGCAGTGCTAGAGGTACCCCACTTACAGGTACGCAGTATTTT. Residues: CSARGTPLTGTQYF.

V and J are TRBV7-9 and TRBJ1-1; D might be TRBD1 (6 bases). Germline V gene sequence: CDR1 SEHNR, CDR2 FQNEAQ (reference sequence). The CDR3 consists of 14 residues. Trimming pared 3 bases from V and 3 bases from J, leaving 11 bases between. CDR3 sequence reads: CASSLGATDTEAFF. CDR3 nucleotides: TGTGCCAGCAGCTTGGGGGCCACGGACACTGAAGCTTTCTTT.

The V call is TRBV6-1, the J call TRBJ2-5; D possibly matches TRBD1 or TRBD2 (5 bases each). The CDR3 contains 15 residues. Trimming left V 7 bases short and J 1 base short, with 16 bases between. Per germline, CDR1 MNHNS and CDR2 SASEGT. The CDR3: CASIPWTGAQETQYF. The CDR3 DNA reads TGTGCCAGCATCCCGTGGACCGGGGCCCAAGAGACCCAGTACTTC.

The CDR3 reads CASSLTQGLAGSETQYF. DNA of the CDR3: TGCGCCAGCAGCTTGACGCAGGGACTAGCGGGGTCAGAGACCCAGTACTTC. The rearrangement uses TRBV5-1 and TRBJ2-5; the match to TRBD2 covers 13 bases. The CDR3 has 17 residues. From germline, CDR1 is SGHRS and CDR2 YFSETQ. Unmatched junction bases numbered 7, after V lost 1 base and J lost 4 bases.

This rearrangement joins TRBV6-1 to TRBJ2-3, with a possible D match to TRBD2 (6 bases). V was trimmed by 9 bases and J by 7 bases, leaving 26 bases between them. The CDR3 length is 16 residues. Germline CDR1 and CDR2: MNHNS and SASEGT. The DNA of the CDR3 is TGTGCCAGTCGATACCGATGGACACCGGGGGATTATACGCAGTATTTT. Translating it yields CASRYRWTPGDYTQYF.

The chain carries TRBV15 and TRBJ1-4; TRBD1 aligns across 7 bases. Germline V gene sequence: CDR1 LNHNV, CDR2 YYDKDF (reference sequence). The CDR3 is 17 amino acids. V trimming: 3 bases; J trimming: 0 bases; junction bases outside the gene matches: 7. CDR3 nucleotides: TGTGCCACCAGCAGTAACAGGGGTGGCGCAACTAATGAAAAACTGTTTTTT. This translates into CATSSNRGGATNEKLFF.

The CDR3 nucleotides read TGCGCCAGCAGCTTGGCACAGGGCGCTGACTACACCTTC. Translating it yields CASSLAQGADYTF. The chain links TRBV5-1 to TRBJ1-2, with TRBD1 as a possible D gene (6 bases). Germline lookup yields CDR1 SGHRS and CDR2 YFSETQ. Trimming removed 0 bases at V and 10 bases at J, with 13 bases between. This CDR3 is 13 amino acids long.

CDR3 in amino acids: CASSSSRLAGVNTDTQYF. Here the CDR3 DNA reads TGCGCCAGCAGCTCCAGTCGACTAGCGGGGGTAAACACAGATACGCAGTATTTT. J is TRBJ2-3 and V is TRBV5-1, with TRBD2 identical over 12 bases. V lost 3 bases and J lost 2; bases outside the gene matches: 10. The CDR3 loop spans 18 amino acids. Germline CDR1 SGHRS, CDR2 YFSETQ.

This sequence joins TRBV29-1 and TRBJ2-5; D gene uncertain. CDR3 size: 12 residues. V lost 5 bases to trimming and J lost 4 bases, with 11 bases between them. Germline V gives CDR1 SQVTM, CDR2 ANQGSEA. The CDR3 here is CSVSRAVETQYF. In DNA, the CDR3 is TGCAGCGTTTCCCGGGCGGTAGAGACCCAGTACTTC.

The rearrangement links TRBV7-9 to TRBJ2-1; D is possibly TRBD1 or TRBD2 (5 bases each). Germline CDR1 SEHNR, CDR2 FQNEAQ (reference sequence). Deletions cut 4 bases from V and 11 bases from J, with 18 bases between. The CDR3 is made up of 14 amino acids. The CDR3 DNA is TGTGCCAGCAGCTATGCCGGGACGAGGGGTCAGCAGTTCTTC. Amino acids: CASSYAGTRGQQFF.

J is TRBJ2-5 and V is TRBV10-3; D might be TRBD2 (7 bases). Matching the DNA end better, TRBJ2-7 makes the J call doubtful. This CDR3 has 13 amino acids. CDR1 is ENHRY, CDR2 SYGVKD, per germline. DNA for the CDR3: TGTGCCACCAACGGGGGGCCCACCTACGAGCAGTACTTC. It yields the protein CATNGGPTYEQYF.

The rearrangement joins TRBV7-3 to TRBJ2-5, with D hard to call. The CDR3 length is 15 residues. Germline CDR1 and CDR2: SGHTA and FQGTGA. Trimming removed 5 bases from V and 2 bases from J, with 15 bases in between. The CDR3 reads CASSSRGLRQETQYF. The CDR3 bases are TGTGCCAGCAGCAGCAGAGGCCTCAGGCAAGAGACCCAGTACTTC.

In this sample, this clonotype turned up a few times. The CDR3 loop is CASSLTLTGGAYEQYF. DNA for the CDR3: TGCGCCAGCAGCCTCACCCTGACAGGGGGGGCCTACGAGCAGTACTTC. The chain recombines TRBV5-1 with TRBJ2-7; 9 positions match TRBD1. The J segment lost 2 bases and the V segment lost 4 bases, leaving 10 bases of the junction unmatched. Looked up from germline, CDR1 is SGHRS and CDR2 is YFSETQ. CDR3 length equals 16 residues.

CDR3 nucleotide sequence: TGTGCCAGCAGACCTGTTTACAATGAGCAGTTCTTC. Translated, it gives CASRPVYNEQFF. The J gene is TRBJ2-1, the V gene TRBV6-2 or TRBV6-3; D unclear. Trimming removed 6 bases from V and 4 bases from J, with 7 bases in between. Germline V CDR1 and CDR2: MNHEY, SVGEGT. The CDR3 sequence is 12 residues long.

This clonotype has just a few counts. The CDR3 coding sequence is TGTGCCAGCAGCTTCCCCACAGGGGTGAACACTGAAGCTTTCTTT. The encoded protein is CASSFPTGVNTEAFF. The chain links TRBV7-8 to TRBJ1-1; 7 bases agree with TRBD1. CDR1 SGHVS and CDR2 FQNEAQ come from the germline V gene. Trimming at V came to 3 bases and at J to 0 bases, leaving 4 bases not matched to a gene. The CDR3 contains 15 residues.

This clonotype was found many times. This chain uses TRBV7-3 with TRBJ1-2; TRBD1 matches at 10 bases. The CDR3 is made up of 14 amino acids. Germline trimming cut 5 bases from V and 7 bases from J; bases unmatched to any gene: 7. Germline V gives CDR1 SGHTA, CDR2 FQGTGA. The CDR3 sequence is CASSRDRGMGGYTF. The CDR3 region has the DNA TGTGCCAGCAGCCGGGACAGGGGAATGGGTGGCTACACCTTC.